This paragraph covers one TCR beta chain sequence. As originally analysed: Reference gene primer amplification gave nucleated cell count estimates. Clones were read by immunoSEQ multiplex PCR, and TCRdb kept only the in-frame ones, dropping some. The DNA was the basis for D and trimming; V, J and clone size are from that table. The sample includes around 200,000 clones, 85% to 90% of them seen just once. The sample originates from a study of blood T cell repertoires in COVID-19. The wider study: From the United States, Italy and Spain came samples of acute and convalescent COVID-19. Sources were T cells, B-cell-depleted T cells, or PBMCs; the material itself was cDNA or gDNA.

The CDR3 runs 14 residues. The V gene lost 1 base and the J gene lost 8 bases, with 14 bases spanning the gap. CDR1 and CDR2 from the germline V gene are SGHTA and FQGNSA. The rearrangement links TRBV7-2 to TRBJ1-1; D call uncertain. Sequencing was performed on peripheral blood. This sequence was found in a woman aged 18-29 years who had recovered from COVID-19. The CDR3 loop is CASSLGEGFGEAFF. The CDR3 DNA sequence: TGTGCCAGCAGCTTAGGAGAGGGATTTGGGGAAGCTTTCTTT.